These 32 T cell receptor beta chains were all obtained from the same sample, sequenced in a study of shared clonotypes between healthy human individuals. TCRdb's table, derived via immunoSEQ multiplex PCR, lists solely in-frame clones and lacks some. The table has around 95,000 clones, 67% seen once. Sequencing used memory CD8+ T cells sorted from blood. Stated subset: CD45RO+ cells pooled with CCR7-negative TemRA cells. The source is a man aged 30-40 years in good health.

The sample holds a few counts of this clone. In DNA, the CDR3 is TGTGCCAGCAGCTTCCGGGACTTGAGCTACGAGCAGTACTTC. It translates to CASSFRDLSYEQYF. This sequence joins TRBV7-9 and TRBJ2-7; the D gene is possibly TRBD2 (6 bases). Trimming left V 3 bases short and J 3 bases short, with 12 bases between. Germline CDR1 and CDR2: SEHNR and FQNEAQ (reference sequence). The CDR3 loop spans 14 amino acids.

The rearrangement joins TRBV5-1 to TRBJ2-1; D might be TRBD2 (5 bases). CDR3 length: 15 amino acids. CDR1 is SGHRS and CDR2 is YFSETQ in the germline V gene. Trimming pared 4 bases from V and 3 bases from J, leaving 14 bases between. CDR3 in amino acids: CASSDGGSRYNEQFF. The CDR3 bases are TGCGCCAGCAGCGACGGTGGGAGTCGCTACAATGAGCAGTTCTTC.

This clone was counted once. This sequence joins TRBV5-6 and TRBJ2-3; no definite D call. This CDR3 is built from 15 residues. The germline gives CDR1 SGHDT, CDR2 YYEEEE. With 1 base removed from V and 1 base from J, the gap between germline ends came to 10 bases. The CDR3 DNA reads as TGTGCCAGCAGCTTGTGGAACTCCCGCACAGATACGCAGTATTTT. As protein: CASSLWNSRTDTQYF.

This chain uses TRBV27 with TRBJ2-1; 8 bases fit TRBD2. The CDR3 contains 16 residues. Germline V gene sequence: CDR1 MNHEY, CDR2 SMNVEV (reference sequence). V dropped 1 base and J dropped 3; count of bases not matched to a gene: 5. CDR3 in DNA: TGTGCCAGCAGTTTATATACTAGCGGATTCTACAATGAGCAGTTCTTC. This encodes CASSLYTSGFYNEQFF.

The sample holds a few counts of this clone. The chain employs TRBV10-2 and TRBJ2-7; no clear D. This CDR3 is built from 13 residues. Looked up from germline, CDR1 is WSHSY and CDR2 is SAAADI. V dropped 3 bases and J dropped 2 bases, with 8 bases sitting between them. The CDR3 nucleotides read TGCGCCAGCAGTGATTTCTCTCCCTACGAGCAGTACTTC. Translation: CASSDFSPYEQYF.

The chain joins TRBV29-1 to TRBJ1-1; D is unclear. V lost 3 bases to trimming and J lost 4 bases, with 18 bases between them. This CDR3 spans 15 amino acids. Germline V gene data show CDR1 as SQVTM and CDR2 as ANQGSEA. The CDR3 reads CSVDGRRRGVTEAFF. For the CDR3, the DNA is TGCAGCGTTGACGGACGCCGCCGCGGGGTCACTGAAGCTTTCTTT.

In DNA form, the CDR3 reads TGTGCCAGCAGCCTGACCTGGGTTAGCAATCAGCCCCAGCATTTT. Its translation: CASSLTWVSNQPQHF. The V call is TRBV28, the J call TRBJ1-5; D is undetermined. Trimming took 6 bases from V and 0 from J, leaving 12 bases between them. CDR1 and CDR2 (germline): MDHEN, SYDVKM. The CDR3 has 15 amino acids.

This rearrangement joins TRBV5-1 to TRBJ2-3, with 10 bases aligning to TRBD2. V shed 0 bases and J 1 base; nucleotides not matched to a gene: 5. The CDR3 has 17 residues. Looked up from germline, CDR1 is SGHRS and CDR2 is YFSETQ. The CDR3 bases are TGCGCCAGCAGCTTGGCCGTCGGGACTAGCGGCACAGATACGCAGTATTTT. It translates to CASSLAVGTSGTDTQYF.

This clone occurred a few times. This CDR3 reads CASSLGLAGPEQYF. The CDR3 DNA reads as TGTGCCAGCAGCCTCGGACTAGCGGGGCCCGAGCAGTACTTC. The V call is TRBV7-6, the J call TRBJ2-7, with 12 positions matching TRBD2. Germline V gene sequence: CDR1 SGHVS, CDR2 FNYEAQ. J was trimmed by 6 bases and V by 5 bases; bases with no gene match: 5. The CDR3 length is 14 residues.

This clone appeared a few times. J is TRBJ1-5 and V is TRBV15; D is unresolved. V shed 0 bases and J shed 6 bases, with 18 bases lying between them. Looked up from germline, CDR1 is LNHNV and CDR2 is YYDKDF (reference sequence). The CDR3 length is 17 residues. CDR3 residues: CATSRDLRSGGSQPQHF. The CDR3 nucleotides read TGTGCCACCAGCAGAGATTTGCGGTCCGGTGGAAGTCAGCCCCAGCATTTT.

This rearrangement joins TRBV28 to TRBJ2-7; D is tentatively TRBD1 or TRBD2 (5 bases each). Germline assignment: CDR1 MDHEN and CDR2 SYDVKM. This CDR3 has 13 amino acids. V was pared by 7 bases and J by 4 bases, with 14 bases between. The CDR3 sequence: CASTQPGLYEQYF. The CDR3 DNA sequence: TGTGCCAGCACACAGCCGGGGCTATACGAGCAGTACTTC.

The rearrangement links TRBV15 to TRBJ2-3; TRBD2 matches 11 bases. The ends lost 4 bases at V and 8 bases at J; junction bases unmatched: 5. The V gene's germline CDR1 is LNHNV and CDR2 YYDKDF (reference sequence). The CDR3 runs to 14 residues. Here the CDR3 DNA reads TGTGCCACCAGCAACGGACTAGCGGGCGGTACGCAGTATTTT. Residues: CATSNGLAGGTQYF.

This clone was seen ten or more times. V gene TRBV6-1 combines with J gene TRBJ2-1; D may be TRBD1 (6 bases). This CDR3 is built from 15 residues. V was trimmed by 1 base and J by 6 bases, leaving 13 bases between them. Germline CDR1 and CDR2: MNHNS and SASEGT. CDR3 sequence reads: CASSEEGVPSNEQFF. CDR3 sequence (DNA): TGTGCCAGCAGTGAAGAGGGGGTTCCCTCCAATGAGCAGTTCTTC.

The V call is TRBV28, the J call TRBJ1-5, with TRBD1 as a possible D gene (6 bases). The length of the CDR3 is 16 residues. V dropped 1 base and J dropped 3 bases, with 13 bases sitting between them. Germline V gene data show CDR1 as MDHEN and CDR2 as SYDVKM. The CDR3 DNA reads as TGTGCCAGCAGTTTATATAGGGGGGCGATCAATCAGCCCCAGCATTTT. Protein product: CASSLYRGAINQPQHF.

V gene TRBV30 combines with J gene TRBJ1-5; tentatively, D is TRBD1 (5 bases). The CDR3 runs 17 residues. The ends were cut back, 3 bases at V and 3 bases at J, with 21 bases in the middle. Germline V gene lookup returns CDR1 GTSNPN and CDR2 SVGIG (reference sequence). The CDR3 sequence is CAWSPPSPAGINQPQHF. The CDR3 DNA is TGTGCCTGGAGCCCGCCCTCTCCGGCAGGGATCAATCAGCCCCAGCATTTT.

This clone was counted only a few times. The genes are TRBV19 and TRBJ2-3, with 11 bases that match TRBD2. Germline V lookup: CDR1 LNHDA, CDR2 SQIVND (reference sequence). Germline trimming cut 3 bases from V and 4 bases from J; bases unmatched to any gene: 6. There are 16 residues in the CDR3. The CDR3 nucleotides are TGTGCCAGTAGTATTATACTAGCGGGAGCCCCAGATACGCAGTATTTT. Translating it yields CASSIILAGAPDTQYF.

The chain links TRBV29-1 to TRBJ1-1; no reliable D call. The germline V and J ends were trimmed by 7 bases and 1 base, with 7 bases remaining between them. This CDR3 contains 11 residues. Germline V gives CDR1 SQVTM, CDR2 ANQGSEA. CDR3 DNA: TGCAGCGGAGATAAGAACACTGAAGCTTTCTTT. Encoded protein: CSGDKNTEAFF. Looking up the rest from reference TRBV29-1 and TRBJ1-1 gives the full variable domain: SAVISQKPSRDICQRGTSLTIQCQVDSQVTMMFWYRQQPGQSLTLIATANQGSEATYESGFVIDKFPISRPNLTFSTLTVSNMSPEDSSIYLCSGDKNTEAFFGQGTRLTVV.

This clone has ten or more counts. The rearrangement joins TRBV2 to TRBJ1-5; no clear D gene. This CDR3 is built from 13 residues. Trimming shortened V by 3 bases and J by 9 bases, and 12 bases separated the two germline ends. Germline V gives CDR1 SNHLY, CDR2 FYNNEI. This CDR3 is CASSDQGFAPQHF. The CDR3 bases are TGTGCCAGCAGTGATCAAGGGTTTGCGCCCCAGCATTTT.

This clone was recorded only once. The V call is TRBV5-8, the J call TRBJ1-5; D is possibly TRBD1 (6 bases). The V gene lost 4 bases and the J gene lost 4 bases, with 18 bases spanning the gap. The germline CDR1 and CDR2 sequences are SGHTS and YDEGEE. CDR3 length: 16 amino acids. CDR3 nucleotide sequence: TGTGCCAGCAGCCCTAATAGGGGGACCGAAAATCAGCCCCAGCATTTT. Translating it yields CASSPNRGTENQPQHF.

This clone was seen more than once but under ten times. The V and J genes are TRBV28 and TRBJ2-7; 13 bases fit TRBD2. Germline V gene lookup returns CDR1 MDHEN and CDR2 SYDVKM. V lost 7 bases, J lost 4 bases, and 7 bases stayed unmatched. CDR3 length equals 15 residues. The CDR3 bases are TGTGCCAGCATTGGGACTAGCGGGATTCCGTACGAGCAGTACTTC. This sequence encodes CASIGTSGIPYEQYF.

V gene TRBV10-1 combines with J gene TRBJ2-7; no clear D gene. Germline V gene lookup returns CDR1 WNHNN and CDR2 SYGVQD (reference sequence). The ends were cut back, 2 bases at V and 3 bases at J, with 2 bases in the middle. The length of the CDR3 is 11 residues. CDR3 nucleotide sequence: TGCGCCAGCAGTGAGGGCTACGAGCAGTACTTC. This sequence encodes CASSEGYEQYF.

This clone has only a few counts. The chain employs TRBV25-1 and TRBJ2-4; maybe TRBD2 (5 bases). The length of the CDR3 is 18 residues. Germline CDR1 MGHDK, CDR2 SYGVNS. The V and J ends lost 3 bases and 0 bases respectively, with 18 bases between them. The CDR3 protein is CASSDRDTPTLAKNIQYF. For the CDR3, the DNA is TGTGCCAGCAGTGACCGGGATACACCGACTCTAGCCAAAAACATTCAGTACTTC.

V gene TRBV7-6 combines with J gene TRBJ1-5, with a weak D call TRBD1 (5 bases). Germline V CDR1 and CDR2: SGHVS, FNYEAQ. The CDR3 length is 17 residues. V lost 2 bases and J 1 base, leaving 15 bases between the germline ends. This CDR3 reads CASSLSTGRLSNQPQHF. CDR3 bases: TGTGCCAGCAGCTTATCTACAGGAAGGTTAAGCAATCAGCCCCAGCATTTT.

The chain has TRBV28 and TRBJ2-7; D not resolved. The CDR3 contains 12 residues. The germline V gene has CDR1 MDHEN and CDR2 SYDVKM. Trimming took off 4 bases at V and 4 bases at J, with 8 bases between the two ends. The chain's CDR3 is CASSYSRYEQYF. The CDR3 DNA reads TGTGCCAGCAGTTATTCAAGGTACGAGCAGTACTTC.

The chain has TRBV5-4 and TRBJ2-7; 14 bases are a match to TRBD2. The CDR3 extends over 16 amino acids. The V gene's germline CDR1 is SGHNT and CDR2 YYREEE (reference sequence). Trimming removed 4 bases from V and 5 bases from J; junction bases left unmatched: 8. CDR3: CASSPAGLAGVDEQYF. DNA for the CDR3: TGTGCCAGCAGCCCGGCGGGACTAGCGGGAGTCGACGAGCAGTACTTC.

The chain carries TRBV11-3 and TRBJ2-2; D unclear. In germline, CDR1 is SGHNT, CDR2 YENEEA. CDR3 size: 12 residues. V dropped 5 bases and J dropped 6 bases, with 7 bases sitting between them. The CDR3: CASSGRSGELFF. DNA for the CDR3: TGTGCCAGCAGCGGACGATCCGGGGAGCTGTTTTTT.

This clone was detected ten times or more. V is TRBV27 and J is TRBJ1-2; D unresolved. The length of the CDR3 is 13 residues. Germline CDR1 and CDR2: MNHEY and SMNVEV (reference sequence). The V end was cut by 5 bases, the J end by 5 bases, with 12 bases between. In nucleotides, the CDR3 is TGTGCCAGCAGTCCCGCCCATCGATATGGCTACACCTTC. Encoded protein: CASSPAHRYGYTF.

This chain joins TRBV7-9 and TRBJ2-1; 8 bases line up with TRBD2. CDR1 and CDR2 from the germline V gene are SEHNR and FQNEAQ (reference sequence). The V gene end was trimmed by 3 bases and the J gene end by 5 bases; junction bases not matched to a gene: 3. The CDR3 runs to 14 residues. The CDR3 is CASSFSGTNNEQFF. CDR3 DNA: TGTGCCAGCAGCTTTAGCGGGACGAACAATGAGCAGTTCTTC.

The V gene is TRBV6-5, the J gene TRBJ2-1; 8 bases line up with TRBD2. V lost 0 bases, J lost 6 bases, and 4 bases stayed unmatched. This CDR3 is 15 amino acids long. Germline CDR1 MNHEY, CDR2 SVGAGI. DNA of the CDR3: TGTGCCAGCAGTTACTCGAGTAGCGGGGTCAATGAGCAGTTCTTC. Translating it yields CASSYSSSGVNEQFF.

The rearrangement uses TRBV6-1 and TRBJ2-6; a possible D gene is TRBD1 (6 bases). The CDR3 is made up of 16 amino acids. V lost 3 bases and J lost 2, with 11 bases in between. Germline CDR1 is MNHNS and CDR2 is SASEGT. CDR3 sequence: CASSDASGAGANVLTF. The DNA for the CDR3 is TGTGCCAGCAGTGATGCCTCAGGGGCTGGGGCCAACGTCCTGACTTTC.

The chain links TRBV2 to TRBJ2-1, with TRBD2 identical over 9 bases. Germline-derived CDR1 and CDR2 are SNHLY and FYNNEI. V lost 6 bases and J lost 5; bases outside the gene matches: 8. The CDR3 runs to 15 residues. The CDR3 DNA is TGTGCCAGCAGACCCCGAGTAGCGGGAGACAATGAGCAGTTCTTC. It translates to CASRPRVAGDNEQFF. The complete variable domain, with remaining parts taken from reference TRBV2 and TRBJ2-1, reads EPEVTQTPSHQVTQMGQEVILRCVPISNHLYFYWYRQILGQKVEFLVSFYNNEISEKSEIFDDQFSVERPDGSNFTLKIRSTKLEDSAMYFCASRPRVAGDNEQFFGPGTRLTVL.

The chain couples TRBV4-3 to TRBJ1-2; tentatively, D is TRBD1 (6 bases). This CDR3 has 16 residues. Trimming took off 0 bases at V and 3 bases at J, with 14 bases between the two ends. CDR1 is LGHNA and CDR2 is YSLEER in the germline V gene. CDR3 DNA sequence: TGCGCCAGCAGCCAAGATTGGGACACCTGGGACTATGGCTACACCTTC. The encoded protein is CASSQDWDTWDYGYTF.